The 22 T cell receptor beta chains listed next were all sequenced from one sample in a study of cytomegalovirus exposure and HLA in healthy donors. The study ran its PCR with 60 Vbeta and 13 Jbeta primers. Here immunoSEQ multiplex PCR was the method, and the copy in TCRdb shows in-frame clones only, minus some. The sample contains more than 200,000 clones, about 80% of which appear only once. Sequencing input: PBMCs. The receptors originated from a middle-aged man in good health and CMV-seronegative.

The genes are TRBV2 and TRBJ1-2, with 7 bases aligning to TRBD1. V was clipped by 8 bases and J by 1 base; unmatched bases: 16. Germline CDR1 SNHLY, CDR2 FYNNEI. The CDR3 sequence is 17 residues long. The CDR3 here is CASRELSRTGFNYGYTF. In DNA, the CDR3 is TGTGCCAGCCGCGAATTGTCCAGGACAGGATTTAACTATGGCTACACCTTC. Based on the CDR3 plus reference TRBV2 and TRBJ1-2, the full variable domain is EPEVTQTPSHQVTQMGQEVILRCVPISNHLYFYWYRQILGQKVEFLVSFYNNEISEKSEIFDDQFSVERPDGSNFTLKIRSTKLEDSAMYFCASRELSRTGFNYGYTFGSGTRLTVV.

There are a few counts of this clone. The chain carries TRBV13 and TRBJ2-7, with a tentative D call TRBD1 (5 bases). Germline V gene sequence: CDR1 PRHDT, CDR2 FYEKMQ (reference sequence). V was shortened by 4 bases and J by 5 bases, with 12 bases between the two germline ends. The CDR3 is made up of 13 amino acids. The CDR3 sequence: CASSSPGFDEQYF. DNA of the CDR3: TGTGCCAGCAGCTCCCCAGGGTTCGACGAGCAGTACTTC. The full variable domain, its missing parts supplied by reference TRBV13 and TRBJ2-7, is AAGVIQSPRHLIKEKRETATLKCYPIPRHDTVYWYQQGPGQDPQFLISFYEKMQSDKGSIPDRFSAQQFSDYHSELNMSSLELGDSALYFCASSSPGFDEQYFGPGTRLTVT.

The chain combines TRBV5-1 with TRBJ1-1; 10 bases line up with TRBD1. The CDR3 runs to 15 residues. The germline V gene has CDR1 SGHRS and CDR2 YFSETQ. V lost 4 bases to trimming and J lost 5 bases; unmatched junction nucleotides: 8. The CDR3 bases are TGCGCCAGCAGCGGGACAGGGGTAGGTGGTACTGAAGCTTTCTTT. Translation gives CASSGTGVGGTEAFF.

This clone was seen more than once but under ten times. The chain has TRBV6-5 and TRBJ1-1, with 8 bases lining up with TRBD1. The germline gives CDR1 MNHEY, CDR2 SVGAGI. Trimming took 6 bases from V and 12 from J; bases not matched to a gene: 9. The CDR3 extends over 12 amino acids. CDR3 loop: CASRRQGAGTFF. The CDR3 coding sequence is TGTGCCAGCAGACGTCAGGGGGCAGGGACTTTCTTT.

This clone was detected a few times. CDR3 in amino acids: CASSRSATNEKLFF. The CDR3 DNA is TGTGCCAGTAGTCGGTCGGCAACTAATGAAAAACTGTTTTTT. V gene TRBV19 combines with J gene TRBJ1-4; D unclear. The CDR3 covers 14 residues. CDR1 LNHDA and CDR2 SQIVND come from the germline V gene (reference sequence). V dropped 5 bases and J dropped 0 bases, with 7 bases sitting between them.

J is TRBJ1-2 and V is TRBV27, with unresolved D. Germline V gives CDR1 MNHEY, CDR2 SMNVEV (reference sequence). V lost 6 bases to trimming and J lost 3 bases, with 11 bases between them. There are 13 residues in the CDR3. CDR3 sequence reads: CASSPNGDYGYTF. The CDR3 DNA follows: TGTGCCAGCAGCCCGAACGGGGACTATGGCTACACCTTC.

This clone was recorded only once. The CDR3 DNA reads TGCGCCAGCAGCTTGGCCCCGACAGGGGAAGTCCCATACGAGCAGTACTTC. Translated: CASSLAPTGEVPYEQYF. This chain uses TRBV5-1 with TRBJ2-7; 8 nucleotides match TRBD1. V lost 0 bases, J lost 4 bases, and 12 bases stayed unmatched. Germline V gene lookup returns CDR1 SGHRS and CDR2 YFSETQ. The CDR3 extends over 17 amino acids.

The CDR3 bases are TGTGCCAGCAGTTGGAACCGGGGAGCCTACGAGCAGTACTTC. Residues: CASSWNRGAYEQYF. The V and J genes are TRBV27 and TRBJ2-7, with D perhaps TRBD2 (5 bases). This CDR3 has 14 amino acids. Per germline, CDR1 MNHEY and CDR2 SMNVEV (reference sequence). V shed 4 bases and J shed 2 bases, with 12 bases lying between them.

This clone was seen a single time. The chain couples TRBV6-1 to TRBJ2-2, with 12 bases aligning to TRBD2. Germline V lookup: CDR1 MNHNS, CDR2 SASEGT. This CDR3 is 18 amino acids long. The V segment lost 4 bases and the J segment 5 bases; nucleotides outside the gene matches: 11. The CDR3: CASSVPTSGSWETGELFF. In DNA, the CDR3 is TGTGCCAGCAGTGTACCGACTAGCGGGAGCTGGGAAACCGGGGAGCTGTTTTTT.

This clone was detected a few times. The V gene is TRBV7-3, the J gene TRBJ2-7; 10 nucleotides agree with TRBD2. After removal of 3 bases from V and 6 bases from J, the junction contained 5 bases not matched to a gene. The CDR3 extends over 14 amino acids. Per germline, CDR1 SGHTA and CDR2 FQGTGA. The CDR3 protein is CASSFASGSLEQYF. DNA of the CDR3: TGTGCCAGCAGCTTCGCTAGCGGGAGTCTCGAGCAGTACTTC.

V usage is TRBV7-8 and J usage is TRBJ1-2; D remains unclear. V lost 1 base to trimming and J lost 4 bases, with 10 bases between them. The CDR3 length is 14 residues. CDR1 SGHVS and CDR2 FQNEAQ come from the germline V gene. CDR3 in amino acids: CASSLDHRPYGYTF. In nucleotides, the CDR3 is TGTGCCAGCAGCTTAGACCACAGACCCTATGGCTACACCTTC.

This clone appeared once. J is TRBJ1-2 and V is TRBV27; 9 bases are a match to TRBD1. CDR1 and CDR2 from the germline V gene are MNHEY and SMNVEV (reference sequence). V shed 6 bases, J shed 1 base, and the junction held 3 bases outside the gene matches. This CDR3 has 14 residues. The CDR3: CASRKDRGNYGYTF. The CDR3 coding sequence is TGTGCCAGCAGGAAGGACAGGGGTAACTATGGCTACACCTTC.

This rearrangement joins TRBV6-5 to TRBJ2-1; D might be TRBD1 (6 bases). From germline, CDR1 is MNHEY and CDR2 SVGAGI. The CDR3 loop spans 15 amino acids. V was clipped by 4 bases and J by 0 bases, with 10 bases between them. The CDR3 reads CASSSGASSYNEQFF. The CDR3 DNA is TGTGCCAGCAGTTCAGGGGCCAGCTCCTACAATGAGCAGTTCTTC.

DNA of the CDR3: TGTGCCAGCAGCTCCACTCGACAGGGTGAGGAGCAGTACTTC. It encodes CASSSTRQGEEQYF. The genes are TRBV7-9 and TRBJ2-5; 7 bases agree with TRBD1. The V gene's germline CDR1 is SEHNR and CDR2 FQNEAQ (reference sequence). The length of the CDR3 is 14 residues. V trimming: 4 bases; J trimming: 11 bases; junction bases outside the gene matches: 13.

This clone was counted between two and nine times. In DNA form, the CDR3 reads TGCGCCAGCAGCTTCCTGGAGGTGAACACTGAAGCTTTCTTT. Protein sequence: CASSFLEVNTEAFF. The rearrangement uses TRBV5-1 and TRBJ1-1, with D unresolved. The CDR3 runs to 14 residues. The V and J ends lost 2 bases and 0 bases respectively, with 8 bases between them. Germline V CDR1 and CDR2: SGHRS, YFSETQ.

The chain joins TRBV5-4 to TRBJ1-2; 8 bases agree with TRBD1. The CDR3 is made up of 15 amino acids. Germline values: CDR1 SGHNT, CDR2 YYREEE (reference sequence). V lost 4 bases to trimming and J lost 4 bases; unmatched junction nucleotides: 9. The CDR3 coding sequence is TGTGCCAGCAGCCTAAAGAACCAGGGGGCCTATGGCTACACCTTC. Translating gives CASSLKNQGAYGYTF.

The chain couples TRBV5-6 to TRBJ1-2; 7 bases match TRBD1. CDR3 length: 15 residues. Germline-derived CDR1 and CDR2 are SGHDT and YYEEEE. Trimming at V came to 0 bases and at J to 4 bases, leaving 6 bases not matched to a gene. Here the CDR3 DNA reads TGTGCCAGCAGCTTGGTGCAGGGGGGATCCTATGGCTACACCTTC. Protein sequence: CASSLVQGGSYGYTF.

The chain's CDR3 is CASRSYNEQFF. Written as DNA, the CDR3 is TGTGCCAGTAGATCTTACAATGAGCAGTTCTTC. J is TRBJ2-1 and V is TRBV19; D uncertain. V gave up 6 bases and J gave up 4 bases, with 4 bases separating them. Germline CDR1 LNHDA, CDR2 SQIVND (reference sequence). This CDR3 spans 11 amino acids.

In DNA, the CDR3 is TGTGCCAGCAGTCCCATAGCCGGTGATACGCAGTATTTT. Its translation is CASSPIAGDTQYF. This chain links TRBV27 with TRBJ2-3; no definite D call. The CDR3 runs to 13 residues. The V end lost 5 bases, the J end lost 6 bases, and 12 bases lay between the germline ends. CDR1 and CDR2 from the germline V gene are MNHEY and SMNVEV (reference sequence).

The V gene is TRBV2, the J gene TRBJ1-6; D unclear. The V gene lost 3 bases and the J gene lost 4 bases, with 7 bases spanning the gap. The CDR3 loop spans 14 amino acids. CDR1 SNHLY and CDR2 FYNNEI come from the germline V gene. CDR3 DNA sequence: TGTGCCAGCAGTGAGTCACGGTATAATTCACCCCTCCACTTT. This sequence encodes CASSESRYNSPLHF.

In nucleotides, the CDR3 is TGTGCCAGCAGGCTAGCGGGAGATACATACGAGCAGTACTTC. This translates into CASRLAGDTYEQYF. The chain uses TRBV27 and TRBJ2-7; TRBD2 matches at 10 bases. The CDR3 covers 14 residues. V lost 6 bases and J lost 4; bases outside the gene matches: 6. The germline V gene encodes CDR1 MNHEY and CDR2 SMNVEV (reference sequence).

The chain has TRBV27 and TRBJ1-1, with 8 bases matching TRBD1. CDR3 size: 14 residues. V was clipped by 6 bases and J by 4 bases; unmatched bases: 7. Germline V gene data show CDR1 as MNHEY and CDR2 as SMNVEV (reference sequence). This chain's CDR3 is CASRRTGWITEAFF. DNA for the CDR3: TGTGCCAGCAGGCGGACAGGGTGGATCACTGAAGCTTTCTTT.